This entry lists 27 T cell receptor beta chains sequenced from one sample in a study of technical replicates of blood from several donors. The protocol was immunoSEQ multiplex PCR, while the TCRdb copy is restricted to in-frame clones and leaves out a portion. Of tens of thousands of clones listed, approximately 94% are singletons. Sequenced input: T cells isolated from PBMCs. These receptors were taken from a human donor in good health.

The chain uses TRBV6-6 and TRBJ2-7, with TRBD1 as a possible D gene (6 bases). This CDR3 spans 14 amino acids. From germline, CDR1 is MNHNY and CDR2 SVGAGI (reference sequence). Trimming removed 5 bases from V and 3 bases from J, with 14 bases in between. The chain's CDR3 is CASSPTGTLYEQYF. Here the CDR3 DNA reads TGTGCCAGCAGTCCAACAGGGACCCTCTACGAGCAGTACTTC.

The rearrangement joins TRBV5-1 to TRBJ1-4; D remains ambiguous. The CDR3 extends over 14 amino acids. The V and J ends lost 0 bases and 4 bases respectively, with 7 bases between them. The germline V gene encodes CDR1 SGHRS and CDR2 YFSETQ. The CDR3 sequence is CASSLGQVNEKLFF. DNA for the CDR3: TGCGCCAGCAGCTTGGGGCAGGTTAATGAAAAACTGTTTTTT.

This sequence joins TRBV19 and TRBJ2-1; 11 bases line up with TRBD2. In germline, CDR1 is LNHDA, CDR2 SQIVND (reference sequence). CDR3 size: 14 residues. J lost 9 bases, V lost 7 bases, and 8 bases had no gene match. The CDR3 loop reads CASNPTSGSAEQFF. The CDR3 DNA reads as TGTGCCAGTAACCCAACTAGCGGGAGCGCTGAGCAGTTCTTC. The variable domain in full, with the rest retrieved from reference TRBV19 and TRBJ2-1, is DGGITQSPKYLFRKEGQNVTLSCEQNLNHDAMYWYRQDPGQGLRLIYYSQIVNDFQKGDIAEGYSVSREKKESFPLTVTSAQKNPTAFYLCASNPTSGSAEQFFGPGTRLTVL.

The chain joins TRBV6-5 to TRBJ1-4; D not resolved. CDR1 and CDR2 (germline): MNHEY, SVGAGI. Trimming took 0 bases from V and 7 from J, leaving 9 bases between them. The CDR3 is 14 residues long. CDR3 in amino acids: CASSYSGRAEKLFF. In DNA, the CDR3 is TGTGCCAGCAGTTACTCGGGGAGGGCTGAAAAACTGTTTTTT.

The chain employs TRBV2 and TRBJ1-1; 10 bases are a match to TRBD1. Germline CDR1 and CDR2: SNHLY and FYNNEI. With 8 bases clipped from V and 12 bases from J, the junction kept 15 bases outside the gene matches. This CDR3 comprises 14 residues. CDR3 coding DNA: TGTGCCAGCCGTCCGGGACAGGGGATTAAAAGGACTTTCTTT. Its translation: CASRPGQGIKRTFF.

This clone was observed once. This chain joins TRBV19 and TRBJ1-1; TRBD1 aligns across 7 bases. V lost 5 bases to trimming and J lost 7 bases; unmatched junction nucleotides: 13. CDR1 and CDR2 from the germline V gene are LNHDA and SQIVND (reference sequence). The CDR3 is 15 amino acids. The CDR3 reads CASSEDREWGGEAFF. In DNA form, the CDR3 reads TGTGCCAGTAGTGAAGACAGGGAGTGGGGTGGTGAAGCTTTCTTT.

The CDR3: CASSRTPMDRAGYNEQFF. For the CDR3, the DNA is TGTGCCAGTAGTCGCACCCCAATGGACAGGGCAGGCTACAATGAGCAGTTCTTC. The rearrangement links TRBV19 to TRBJ2-1; 8 positions match TRBD1. J was trimmed by 3 bases and V by 5 bases; bases with no gene match: 15. This CDR3 is built from 18 residues. Germline-derived CDR1 and CDR2 are LNHDA and SQIVND (reference sequence).

The CDR3 region has the DNA TGTGCCAGCAGCTTAGCCCGGGACAGCCTCTCCTACAATGAGCAGTTCTTC. This encodes CASSLARDSLSYNEQFF. The chain is built from TRBV11-3 and TRBJ2-1; 7 positions agree with TRBD1. Trimming cost V 1 base and J 0 bases; bases outside gene matches: 6. This CDR3 is built from 17 residues. CDR1 SGHNT and CDR2 YENEEA come from the germline V gene. Full variable domain (outside the CDR3, taken from reference TRBV11-3 and TRBJ2-1): EAGVVQSPRYKIIEKKQPVAFWCNPISGHNTLYWYLQNLGQGPELLIRYENEEAVDDSQLPKDRFSAERLKGVDSTLKIQPAELGDSAVYLCASSLARDSLSYNEQFFGPGTRLTVL.

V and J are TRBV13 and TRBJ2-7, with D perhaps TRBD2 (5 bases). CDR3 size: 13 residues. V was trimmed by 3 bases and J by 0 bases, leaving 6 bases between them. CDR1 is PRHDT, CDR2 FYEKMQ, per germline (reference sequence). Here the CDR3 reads CASSLGSSYEQYF. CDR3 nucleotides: TGTGCCAGCAGCTTGGGGAGCTCCTACGAGCAGTACTTC.

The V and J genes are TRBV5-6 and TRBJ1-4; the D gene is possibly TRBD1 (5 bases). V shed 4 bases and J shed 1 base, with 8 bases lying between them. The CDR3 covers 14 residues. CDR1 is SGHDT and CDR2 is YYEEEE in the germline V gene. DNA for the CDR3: TGTGCCAGCAGCCGGGGGGGAACTAATGAAAAACTGTTTTTT. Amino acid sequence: CASSRGGTNEKLFF.

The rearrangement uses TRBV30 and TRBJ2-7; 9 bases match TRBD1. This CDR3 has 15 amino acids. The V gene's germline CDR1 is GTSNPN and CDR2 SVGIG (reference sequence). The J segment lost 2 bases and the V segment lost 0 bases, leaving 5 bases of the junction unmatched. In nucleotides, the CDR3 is TGTGCCTGGAGTGTACTTACAGGGGGCGCCTACGAGCAGTACTTC. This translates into CAWSVLTGGAYEQYF.

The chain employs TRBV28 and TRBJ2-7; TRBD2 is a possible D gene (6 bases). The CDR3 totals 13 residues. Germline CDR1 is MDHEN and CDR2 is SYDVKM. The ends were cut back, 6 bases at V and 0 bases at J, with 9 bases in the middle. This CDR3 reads CASRAGTSYEQYF. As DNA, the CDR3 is TGTGCCAGCAGGGCGGGGACCTCCTACGAGCAGTACTTC.

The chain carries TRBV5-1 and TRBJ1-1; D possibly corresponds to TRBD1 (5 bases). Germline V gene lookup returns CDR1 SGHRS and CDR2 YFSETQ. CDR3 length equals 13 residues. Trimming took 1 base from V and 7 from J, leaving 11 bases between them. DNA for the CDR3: TGCGCCAGCAGCTTGTCAGGGTTCGTTGAAGCTTTCTTT. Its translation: CASSLSGFVEAFF.

The CDR3 here is CASSLLTENYGYTF. CDR3 in DNA: TGTGCCAGCAGCTTGTTAACCGAGAACTATGGCTACACCTTC. V and J are TRBV5-4 and TRBJ1-2; D not certain. Looked up from germline, CDR1 is SGHNT and CDR2 is YYREEE (reference sequence). The CDR3 is 14 residues long. V was clipped by 1 base and J by 2 bases, with 9 bases between them.

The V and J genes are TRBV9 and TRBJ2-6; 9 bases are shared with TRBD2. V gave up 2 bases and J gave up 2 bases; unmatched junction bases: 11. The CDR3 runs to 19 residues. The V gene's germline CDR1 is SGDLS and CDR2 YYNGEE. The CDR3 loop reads CASSVTGFAGGPGANVLTF. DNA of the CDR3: TGTGCCAGCAGCGTGACGGGGTTTGCGGGAGGGCCTGGGGCCAACGTCCTGACTTTC.

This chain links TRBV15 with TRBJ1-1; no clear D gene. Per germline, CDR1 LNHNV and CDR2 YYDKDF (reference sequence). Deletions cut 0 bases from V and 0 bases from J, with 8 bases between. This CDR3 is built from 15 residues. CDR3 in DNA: TGTGCCACCAGCAGAGAGGGCAGATTGAACACTGAAGCTTTCTTT. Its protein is CATSREGRLNTEAFF.

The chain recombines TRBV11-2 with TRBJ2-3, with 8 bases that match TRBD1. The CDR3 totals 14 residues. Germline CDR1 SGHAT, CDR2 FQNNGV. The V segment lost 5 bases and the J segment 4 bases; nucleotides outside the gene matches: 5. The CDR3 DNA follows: TGTGCCAGCAGCAAGGACAGGGCCCCAGATACGCAGTATTTT. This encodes CASSKDRAPDTQYF.

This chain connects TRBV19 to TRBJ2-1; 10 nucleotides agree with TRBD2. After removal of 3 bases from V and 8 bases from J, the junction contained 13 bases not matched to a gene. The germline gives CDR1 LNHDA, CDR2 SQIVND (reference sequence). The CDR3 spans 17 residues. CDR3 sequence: CASSISAGGLGVDEQFF. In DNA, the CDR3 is TGTGCCAGTAGTATTTCAGCGGGAGGGTTAGGGGTCGATGAGCAGTTCTTC.

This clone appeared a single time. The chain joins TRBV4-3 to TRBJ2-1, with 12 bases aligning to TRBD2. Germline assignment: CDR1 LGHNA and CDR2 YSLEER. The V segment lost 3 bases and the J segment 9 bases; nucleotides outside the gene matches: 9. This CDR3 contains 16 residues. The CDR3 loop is CASSQLTSGSYGEQFF. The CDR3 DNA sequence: TGCGCCAGCAGCCAGTTGACTAGCGGGAGTTATGGTGAGCAGTTCTTC.

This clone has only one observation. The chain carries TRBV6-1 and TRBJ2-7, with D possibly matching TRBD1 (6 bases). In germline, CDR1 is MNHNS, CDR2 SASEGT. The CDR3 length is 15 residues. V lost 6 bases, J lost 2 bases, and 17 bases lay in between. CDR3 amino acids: CASSDSLDSTYEQYF. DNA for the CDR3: TGTGCCAGCAGCGATTCCCTGGACAGTACCTACGAGCAGTACTTC.

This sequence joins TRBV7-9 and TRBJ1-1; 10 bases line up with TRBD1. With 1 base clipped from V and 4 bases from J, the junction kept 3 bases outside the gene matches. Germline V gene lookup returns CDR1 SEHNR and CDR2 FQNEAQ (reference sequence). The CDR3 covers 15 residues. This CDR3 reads CASSLGGQGGTEAFF. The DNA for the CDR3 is TGTGCCAGCAGCTTAGGAGGACAGGGGGGCACTGAAGCTTTCTTT.

This chain's CDR3 is CASSLGANEQFF. The CDR3 bases are TGTGCCAGCAGCTTAGGGGCCAATGAGCAGTTCTTC. This chain links TRBV7-9 with TRBJ2-1; D gene uncertain. The CDR3 spans 12 residues. Trimming left V 1 base short and J 6 bases short, with 4 bases between. CDR1 is SEHNR and CDR2 is FQNEAQ in the germline V gene (reference sequence).

CDR3 coding DNA: TGTGCTAGTGGTTTGCCCGGGGGACGGGCGGATGGCTACACCTTC. Protein sequence: CASGLPGGRADGYTF. The V and J genes are TRBV12-5 and TRBJ1-2, with D possibly TRBD1 on 5 matching bases. The germline CDR1 and CDR2 sequences are LGHNT and FRNRAP. CDR3 size: 15 residues. V was pared by 2 bases and J by 6 bases, with 16 bases between.

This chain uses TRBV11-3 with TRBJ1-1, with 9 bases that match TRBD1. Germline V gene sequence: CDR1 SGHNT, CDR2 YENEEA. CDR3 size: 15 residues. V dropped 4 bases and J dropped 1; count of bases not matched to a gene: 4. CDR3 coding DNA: TGTGCCAGCAGCTCGTGGACAGGGGCGAACACTGAAGCTTTCTTT. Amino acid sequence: CASSSWTGANTEAFF.

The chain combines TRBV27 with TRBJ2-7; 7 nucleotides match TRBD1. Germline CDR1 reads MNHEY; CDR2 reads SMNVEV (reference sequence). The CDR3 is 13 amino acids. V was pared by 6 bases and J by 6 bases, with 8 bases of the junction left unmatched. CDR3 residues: CASRHRQGSEQYF. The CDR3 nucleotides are TGTGCCAGCAGGCACAGACAGGGATCCGAGCAGTACTTC.

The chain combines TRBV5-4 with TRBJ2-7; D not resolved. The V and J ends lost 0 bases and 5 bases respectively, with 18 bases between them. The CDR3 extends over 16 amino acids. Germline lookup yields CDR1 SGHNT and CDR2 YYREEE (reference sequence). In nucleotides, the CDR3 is TGTGCCAGCAGCTTGGCCTCTCAAGAGTTCCGGGACGAGCAGTACTTC. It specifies CASSLASQEFRDEQYF.

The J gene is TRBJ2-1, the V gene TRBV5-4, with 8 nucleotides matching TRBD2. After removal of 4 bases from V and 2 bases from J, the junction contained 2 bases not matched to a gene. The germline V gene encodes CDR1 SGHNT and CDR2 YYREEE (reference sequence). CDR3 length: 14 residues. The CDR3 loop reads CASSRREAYNEQFF. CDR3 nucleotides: TGTGCCAGCAGCAGGCGGGAGGCCTACAATGAGCAGTTCTTC.